The rows below give T cell receptor beta chains drawn from one sample of a study of blood T cells in healthy people across ages. From the 5' RACE reads, TCRdb called clonotypes with MiXCR, one entry per CDR3 protein. The sample includes about 1.4 million distinct CDR3 sequences, approximately 59% of them seen just once. The sequenced sample was blood. All receptors derive from a man aged 18 to 29 in good health. Each CDR3 is given with its conserved first and last residue. A D gene is named only where the DNA matches it firmly. Clone size, where shown, is once, few, many, or a class for clones that have expanded.

clone size	J gene	D gene	V gene	CDR3 DNA	CDR3 protein
few	TRBJ2-1	TRBD2	TRBV20-1	TGCAGTGCTAGAGATGGGAGCGGGAGGGCCCCTGTGTTCTTC	CSARDGSGRAPVFF
NA	TRBJ1-1	NA	TRBV29-1	TGCAGCGGGGTCTGGGTGAACACTGAAGCTTTCTTT	CSGVWVNTEAFF
few	TRBJ2-3	NA	TRBV13	TGTGCCAGCAGCTGGGACGGAACAGATACGCAGTATTTT	CASSWDGTDTQYF
few	TRBJ2-1	NA	TRBV4-1	TGCGCCAGCAAGGAATTAACACGGGGTGAGCAGTTCTTC	CASKELTRGEQFF
NA	TRBJ2-1	NA	TRBV24-1	TGTGCCACCAGTGCCCGAGCAGGGGATAACAATGAGCAGTTCTTC	CATSARAGDNNEQFF
NA	TRBJ2-2	NA	TRBV11-2	TGTGCCAGCAGCTTAAGGGAGGGGGTTCTCGAGCTGTTTTTT	CASSLREGVLELFF
NA	TRBJ1-1	NA	TRBV18	TGTGCCAGCTCACCGTCCACGGTTCAGGGGCTGAACACTGAAGCTTTCTTT	CASSPSTVQGLNTEAFF
NA	TRBJ2-2	NA	TRBV29-1	TGCAGCAAGAGGGACCCAAACACCGGGGAGCTGTTTTTT	CSKRDPNTGELFF
NA	TRBJ2-2	NA	TRBV7-2	TGTGCCAGCAGCCCCGCAGGCGGGGTATCGACCGGGGAGCTGTTTTTT	CASSPAGGVSTGELFF
few	TRBJ2-1	NA	TRBV4-1	TGCGCCAGCAGCCAAGATCCGGGAGTGGGGAATGAGCAGTTCTTC	CASSQDPGVGNEQFF
NA	TRBJ1-1	NA	TRBV4-1	TGCGCCAGCAGCCGGTTCCACATGAACACTGAAGCTTTCTTT	CASSRFHMNTEAFF
many	TRBJ1-5	NA	TRBV10-3	TGTGCCATCAGTGACGGTGATCAGCCCCAGCATTTT	CAISDGDQPQHF
few	TRBJ2-5	TRBD2	TRBV10-2	TGCGCCACCCTGGGACTAGCGGGGGTACAAGAGACCCAGTACTTC	CATLGLAGVQETQYF
NA	TRBJ1-2	TRBD1	TRBV29-1	TGCAGCGTAGGGGACAGGTCGGGCTACACCTTC	CSVGDRSGYTF
few	TRBJ2-5	TRBD2	TRBV5-1	TGCGCCAGCAGCTTGGACTTCGGGGGGAACCAAGAGACCCAGTACTTC	CASSLDFGGNQETQYF
NA	TRBJ2-2	TRBD2	TRBV19	TGTGCCAGTCGACAAAGGCTAGCGGGGGGGACCGGGGAGCTGTTTTTT	CASRQRLAGGTGELFF
few	TRBJ1-2	NA	TRBV7-2	TGTGCCAGCAGCTTAATTCCAAGGCCCATCTATGGCTACACCTTC	CASSLIPRPIYGYTF
few	TRBJ2-1	NA	TRBV5-1	TGCGCCAGCAGCTGGACGGGGGAGGAGCAGTTCTTC	CASSWTGEEQFF
NA	TRBJ2-7	NA	TRBV27	TGTGCCAGCAGTTTATGGGGGACTCCCCACGAGCAGTACTTC	CASSLWGTPHEQYF
NA	TRBJ2-7	NA	TRBV7-9	TGTGCCAGCAGCTTTTCAGGGATCTACGAGCAGTACTTC	CASSFSGIYEQYF
NA	TRBJ1-6	NA	TRBV27	TGTGCCAGCAGTTTAGTGCGGGGCCCCCAGCGGGATTCACCCCTCCACTTT	CASSLVRGPQRDSPLHF
NA	TRBJ1-2	TRBD1	TRBV27	TGTGCCAGCAGTGTGACAGGGGGCGGCTATGGCTACACCTTC	CASSVTGGGYGYTF
few	TRBJ2-5	TRBD2	TRBV12-3/TRBV12-4	TGTGCCAGCAGTACTCGGACTAGCGGGGGGCAAGAGACCCAGTACTTC	CASSTRTSGGQETQYF
NA	TRBJ2-5	TRBD2	TRBV10-3	TGTGCCATCAGTGAGGTGGGCGGGGGGAATTACGAGACCCAGTACTTC	CAISEVGGGNYETQYF
NA	TRBJ1-5	TRBD1	TRBV20-1	TGCAGTGCTAGAGTTACAGGGGAGACCATCCTCGCCCAGCATTTT	CSARVTGETILAQHF
NA	TRBJ2-5	TRBD2	TRBV5-1	TGCGCCAGCAGCTTAGACGAGCGGGGTCAAGAGACCCAGTACTTC	CASSLDERGQETQYF